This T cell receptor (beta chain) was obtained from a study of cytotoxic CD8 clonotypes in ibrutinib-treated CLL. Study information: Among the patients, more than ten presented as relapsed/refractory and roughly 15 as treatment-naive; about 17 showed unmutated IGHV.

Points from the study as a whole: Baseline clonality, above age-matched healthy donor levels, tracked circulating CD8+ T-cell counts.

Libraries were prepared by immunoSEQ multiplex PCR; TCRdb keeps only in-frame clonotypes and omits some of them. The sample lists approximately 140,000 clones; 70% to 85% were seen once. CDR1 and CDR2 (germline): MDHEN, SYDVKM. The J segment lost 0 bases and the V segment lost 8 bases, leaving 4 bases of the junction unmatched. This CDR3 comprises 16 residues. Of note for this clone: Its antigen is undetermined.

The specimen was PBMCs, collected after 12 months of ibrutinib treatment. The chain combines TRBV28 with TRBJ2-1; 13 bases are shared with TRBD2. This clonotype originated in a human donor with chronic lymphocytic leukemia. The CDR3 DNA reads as TGTGCCAGCGGGACTAGCGGGGCCCACTCCTACAATGAGCAGTTCTTC. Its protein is CASGTSGAHSYNEQFF.